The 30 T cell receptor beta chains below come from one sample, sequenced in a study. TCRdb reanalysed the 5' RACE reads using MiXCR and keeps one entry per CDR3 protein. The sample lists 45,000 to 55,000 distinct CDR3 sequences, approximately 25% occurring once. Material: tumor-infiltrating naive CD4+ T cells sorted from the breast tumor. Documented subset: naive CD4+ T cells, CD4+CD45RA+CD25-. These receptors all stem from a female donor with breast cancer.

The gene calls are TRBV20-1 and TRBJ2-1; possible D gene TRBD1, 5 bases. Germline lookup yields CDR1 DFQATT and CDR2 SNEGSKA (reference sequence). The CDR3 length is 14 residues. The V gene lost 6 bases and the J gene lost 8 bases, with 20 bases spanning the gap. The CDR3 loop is CSASTGRRAHEQFF. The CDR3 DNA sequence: TGCAGTGCCTCAACGGGCCGCAGGGCTCATGAGCAGTTCTTC.

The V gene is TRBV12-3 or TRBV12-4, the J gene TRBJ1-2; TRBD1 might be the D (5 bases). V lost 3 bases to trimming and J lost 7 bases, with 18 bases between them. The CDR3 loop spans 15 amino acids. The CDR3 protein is CASSFSRQGSGGYTF. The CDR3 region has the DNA TGTGCCAGCAGTTTTTCTCGTCAGGGATCAGGTGGCTACACCTTC.

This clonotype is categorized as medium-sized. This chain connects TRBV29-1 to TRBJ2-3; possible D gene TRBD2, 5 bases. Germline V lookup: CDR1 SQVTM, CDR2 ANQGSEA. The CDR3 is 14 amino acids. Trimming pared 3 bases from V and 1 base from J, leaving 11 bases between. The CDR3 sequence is CSVESGGGTDTQYF. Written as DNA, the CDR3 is TGCAGCGTTGAGAGTGGAGGTGGCACAGATACGCAGTATTTT.

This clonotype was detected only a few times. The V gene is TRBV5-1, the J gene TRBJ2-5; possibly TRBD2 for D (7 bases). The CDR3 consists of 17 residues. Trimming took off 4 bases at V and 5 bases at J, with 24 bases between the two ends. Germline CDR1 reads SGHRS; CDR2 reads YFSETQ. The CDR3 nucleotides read TGCGCCAGCAGCCCGGAATACGCTGGGGGGGCTTGGGAGACCCAGTACTTC. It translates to CASSPEYAGGAWETQYF.

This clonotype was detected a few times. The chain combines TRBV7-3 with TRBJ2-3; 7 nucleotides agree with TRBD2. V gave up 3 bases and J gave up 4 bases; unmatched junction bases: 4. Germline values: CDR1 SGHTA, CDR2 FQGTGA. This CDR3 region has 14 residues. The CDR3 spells CASSLGGMADTQYF. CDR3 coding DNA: TGTGCCAGCAGCTTGGGGGGGATGGCAGATACGCAGTATTTT.

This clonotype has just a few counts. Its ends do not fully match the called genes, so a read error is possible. In nucleotides, the CDR3 is TGCGCCAGCAGCCGAGCTAGCGGGGGGAGCTCCTACGAGCAGTACTTC. Its translation is CASSRASGGSSYEQYF. This chain joins TRBV4-2 and TRBJ2-7; TRBD2 agrees at 11 bases. The CDR3 extends over 16 amino acids. The V gene's germline CDR1 is LGHNA and CDR2 YNFKEQ.

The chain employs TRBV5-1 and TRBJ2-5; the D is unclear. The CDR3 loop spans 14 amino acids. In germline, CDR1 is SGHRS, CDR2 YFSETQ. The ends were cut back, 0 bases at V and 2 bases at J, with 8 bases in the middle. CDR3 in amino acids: CASSLDGIQETQYF. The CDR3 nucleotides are TGCGCCAGCAGCTTGGATGGGATTCAAGAGACCCAGTACTTC.

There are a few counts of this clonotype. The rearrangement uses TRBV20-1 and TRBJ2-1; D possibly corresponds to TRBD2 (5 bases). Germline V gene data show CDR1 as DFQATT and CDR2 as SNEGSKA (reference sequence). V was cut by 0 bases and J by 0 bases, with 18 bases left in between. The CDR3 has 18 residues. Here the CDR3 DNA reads TGCAGTGCTAGAGATCGCGCGGGTAAGATCCGCTCCTACAATGAGCAGTTCTTC. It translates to CSARDRAGKIRSYNEQFF.

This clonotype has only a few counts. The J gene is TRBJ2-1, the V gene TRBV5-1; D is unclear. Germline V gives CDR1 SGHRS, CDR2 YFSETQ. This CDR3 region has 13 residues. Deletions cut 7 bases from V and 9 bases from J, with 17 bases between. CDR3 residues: CASGQAATREQFF. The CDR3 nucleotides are TGCGCCAGCGGCCAGGCCGCTACTCGTGAGCAGTTCTTC.

CDR3 region: CASSPRSGETQYF. CDR3 in DNA: TGCGCCAGCAGCCCCCGCAGTGGAGAGACCCAGTACTTC. V gene TRBV5-1 combines with J gene TRBJ2-5; D remains ambiguous. The CDR3 runs 13 residues. CDR1 and CDR2 (germline): SGHRS, YFSETQ. Deletions cut 4 bases from V and 4 bases from J, with 11 bases between.

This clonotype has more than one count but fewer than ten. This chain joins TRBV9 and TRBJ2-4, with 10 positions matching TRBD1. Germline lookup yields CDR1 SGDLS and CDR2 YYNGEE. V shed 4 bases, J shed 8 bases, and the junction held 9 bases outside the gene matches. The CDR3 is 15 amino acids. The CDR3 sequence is CASSPTGQGDYIQYF. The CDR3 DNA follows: TGTGCCAGCAGCCCAACCGGACAGGGGGATTACATTCAGTACTTC.

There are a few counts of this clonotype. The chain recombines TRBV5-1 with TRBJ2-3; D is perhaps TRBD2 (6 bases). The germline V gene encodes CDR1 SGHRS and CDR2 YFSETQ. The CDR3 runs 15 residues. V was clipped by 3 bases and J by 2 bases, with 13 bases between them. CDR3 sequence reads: CASSSGLKYTDTQYF. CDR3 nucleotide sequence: TGCGCCAGCAGCTCTGGACTAAAATACACAGATACGCAGTATTTT.

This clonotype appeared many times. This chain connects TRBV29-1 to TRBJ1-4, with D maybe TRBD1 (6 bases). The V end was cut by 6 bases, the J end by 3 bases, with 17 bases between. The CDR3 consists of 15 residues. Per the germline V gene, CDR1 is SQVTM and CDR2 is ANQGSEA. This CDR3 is CSVGNSGVPNEKLFF. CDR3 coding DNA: TGCAGCGTGGGGAATTCAGGGGTACCTAATGAAAAACTGTTTTTT.

The CDR3, as DNA: TGTGCCATCAGTGAGTCAGCGGGAGACGAGCAGTACTTC. It translates to CAISESAGDEQYF. V gene TRBV10-3 combines with J gene TRBJ2-7, with 8 nucleotides matching TRBD2. The CDR3 extends over 13 amino acids. Per germline, CDR1 ENHRY and CDR2 SYGVKD. The V segment lost 0 bases and the J segment 5 bases; nucleotides outside the gene matches: 0.

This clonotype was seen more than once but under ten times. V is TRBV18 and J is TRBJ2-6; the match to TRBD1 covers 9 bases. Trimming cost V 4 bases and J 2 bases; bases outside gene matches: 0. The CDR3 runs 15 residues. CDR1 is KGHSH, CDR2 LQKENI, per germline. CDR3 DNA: TGTGCCAGCTCACGACAGGGGGCTGGGGCCAACGTCCTGACTTTC. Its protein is CASSRQGAGANVLTF.

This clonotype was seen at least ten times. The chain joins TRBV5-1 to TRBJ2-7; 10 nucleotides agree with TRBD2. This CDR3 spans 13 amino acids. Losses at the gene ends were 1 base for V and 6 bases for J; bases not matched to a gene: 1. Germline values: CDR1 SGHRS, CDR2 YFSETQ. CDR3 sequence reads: CASSLWTSGEQYF. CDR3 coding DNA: TGCGCCAGCAGCTTGTGGACTAGCGGCGAGCAGTACTTC.

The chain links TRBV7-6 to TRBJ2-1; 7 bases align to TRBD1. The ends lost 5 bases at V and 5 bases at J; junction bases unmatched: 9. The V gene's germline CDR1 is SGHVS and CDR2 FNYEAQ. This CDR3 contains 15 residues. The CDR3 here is CASSEQTGFDNEQFF. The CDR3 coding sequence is TGTGCCAGCAGCGAGCAGACAGGGTTCGACAATGAGCAGTTCTTC.

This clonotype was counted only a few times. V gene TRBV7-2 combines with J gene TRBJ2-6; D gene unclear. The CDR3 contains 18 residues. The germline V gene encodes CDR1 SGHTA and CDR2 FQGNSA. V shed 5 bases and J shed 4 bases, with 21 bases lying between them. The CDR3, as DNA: TGTGCCAGCAGCACAGACTTGAGTGGGGTCGCGGGGGCCAACGTCCTGACTTTC. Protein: CASSTDLSGVAGANVLTF.

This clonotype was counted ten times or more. CDR3: CASSPRSYEQYF. CDR3 DNA: TGTGCCAGCAGTCCGCGGTCCTACGAGCAGTACTTC. V and J are TRBV6-6 and TRBJ2-7; D unresolved. This CDR3 comprises 12 residues. V dropped 5 bases and J dropped 1 base, with 6 bases sitting between them. CDR1 is MNHNY and CDR2 is SVGAGI in the germline V gene (reference sequence).

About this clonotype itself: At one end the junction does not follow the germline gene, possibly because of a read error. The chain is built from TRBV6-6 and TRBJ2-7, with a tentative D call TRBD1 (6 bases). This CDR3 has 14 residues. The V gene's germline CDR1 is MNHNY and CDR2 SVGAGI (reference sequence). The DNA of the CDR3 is TGTGCCGGCAGCCCCCGGGCAGGGGCCTACGAGCAGTACTTC. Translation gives CAGSPRAGAYEQYF.

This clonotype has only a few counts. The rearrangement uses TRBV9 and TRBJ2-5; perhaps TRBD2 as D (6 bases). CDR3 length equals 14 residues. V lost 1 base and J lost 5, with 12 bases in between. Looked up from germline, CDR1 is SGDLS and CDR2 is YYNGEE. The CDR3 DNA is TGTGCCAGCAGCGTAACGGAGGGGAGGGAGACCCAGTACTTC. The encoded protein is CASSVTEGRETQYF.

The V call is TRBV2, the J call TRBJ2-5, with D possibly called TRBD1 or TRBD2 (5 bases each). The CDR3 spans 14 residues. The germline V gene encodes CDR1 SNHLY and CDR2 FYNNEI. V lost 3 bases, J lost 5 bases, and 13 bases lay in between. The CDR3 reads CASSEVLGVETQYF. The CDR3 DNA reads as TGTGCCAGCAGTGAGGTTTTGGGGGTTGAGACCCAGTACTTC.

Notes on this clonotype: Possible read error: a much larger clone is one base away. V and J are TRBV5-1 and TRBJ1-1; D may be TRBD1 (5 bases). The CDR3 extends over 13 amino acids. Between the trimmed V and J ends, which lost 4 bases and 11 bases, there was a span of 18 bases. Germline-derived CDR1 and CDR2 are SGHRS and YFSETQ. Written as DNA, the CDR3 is TGCGCCAGCAGCGAAGATGCAGGGCTGCATGCTTTCTTT. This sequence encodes CASSEDAGLHAFF.

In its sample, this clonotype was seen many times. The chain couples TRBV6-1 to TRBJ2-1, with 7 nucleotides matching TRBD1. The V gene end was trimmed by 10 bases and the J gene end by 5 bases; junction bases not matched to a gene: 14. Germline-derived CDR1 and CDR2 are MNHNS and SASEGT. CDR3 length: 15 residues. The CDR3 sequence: CATKRRGGLNNEQFF. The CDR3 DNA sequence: TGTGCCACCAAGAGGCGAGGGGGCTTAAACAATGAGCAGTTCTTC.

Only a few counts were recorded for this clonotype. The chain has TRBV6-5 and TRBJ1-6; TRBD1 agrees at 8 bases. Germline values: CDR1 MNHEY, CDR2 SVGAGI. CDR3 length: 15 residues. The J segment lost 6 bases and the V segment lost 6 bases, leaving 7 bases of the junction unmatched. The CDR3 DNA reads TGTGCCAGCAGAGGGACAGGTCGGCGTAATTCACCCCTCCACTTT. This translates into CASRGTGRRNSPLHF.

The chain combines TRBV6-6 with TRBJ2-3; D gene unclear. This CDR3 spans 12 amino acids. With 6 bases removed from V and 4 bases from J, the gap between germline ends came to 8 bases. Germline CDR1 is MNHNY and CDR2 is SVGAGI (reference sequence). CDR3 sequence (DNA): TGTGCCAGCAGCCAGACTCCAGATACGCAGTATTTT. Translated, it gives CASSQTPDTQYF.

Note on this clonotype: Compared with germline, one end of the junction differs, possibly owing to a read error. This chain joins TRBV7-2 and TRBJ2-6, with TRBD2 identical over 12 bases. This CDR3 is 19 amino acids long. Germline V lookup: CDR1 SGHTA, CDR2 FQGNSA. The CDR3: CASSVPGLAGSSGANVLAF. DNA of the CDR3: TGTGCCAGCAGCGTACCGGGACTAGCGGGTTCCTCTGGGGCCAACGTCCTGGCTTTC. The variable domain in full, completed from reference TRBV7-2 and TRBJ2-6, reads GAGVSQSPSNKVTEKGKDVELRCDPISGHTALYWYRQSLGQGLEFLIYFQGNSAPDKSGLPSDRFSAERTGGSVSTLTIQRTQQEDSAVYLCASSVPGLAGSSGANVLAFGAGSRLTVL.

CDR3 in amino acids: CASSSGTGGGETQYF. The CDR3 coding sequence is TGTGCCAGCAGCTCCGGGACAGGGGGCGGAGAGACCCAGTACTTC. The J gene is TRBJ2-5, the V gene TRBV7-9; TRBD1 matches 12 bases. The CDR3 consists of 15 residues. In germline, CDR1 is SEHNR, CDR2 FQNEAQ (reference sequence). The V segment lost 4 bases and the J segment 4 bases; nucleotides outside the gene matches: 4.

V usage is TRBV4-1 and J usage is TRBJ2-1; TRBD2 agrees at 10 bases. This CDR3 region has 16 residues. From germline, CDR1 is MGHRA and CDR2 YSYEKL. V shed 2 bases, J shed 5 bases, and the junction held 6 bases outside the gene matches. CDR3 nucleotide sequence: TGCGCCAGCAGCCAACTAACTAGCGGGATCCACAATGAGCAGTTCTTC. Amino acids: CASSQLTSGIHNEQFF.

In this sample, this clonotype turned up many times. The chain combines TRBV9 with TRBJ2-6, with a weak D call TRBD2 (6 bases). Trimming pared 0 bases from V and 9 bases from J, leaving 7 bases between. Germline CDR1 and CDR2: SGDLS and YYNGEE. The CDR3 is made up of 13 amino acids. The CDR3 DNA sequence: TGTGCCAGCAGCGTAGGGGAGGACAACGTCCTGACTTTC. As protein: CASSVGEDNVLTF.